A single sample gave rise to the 13 T cell receptor beta chains below, sequenced in a study of blood T cell repertoires in COVID-19. Clones were read by immunoSEQ multiplex PCR, and TCRdb kept only the in-frame ones, dropping some. The sample records hundreds of thousands of clones, approximately 91% being singletons. The sample was PBMCs or T cells enriched from blood (not recorded which). Every receptor here comes from a woman under 30 who had been exposed to COVID-19.

This clone occurred once. This chain uses TRBV7-2 with TRBJ1-3; D might be TRBD1 (5 bases). The germline V gene encodes CDR1 SGHTA and CDR2 FQGNSA. V was shortened by 1 base and J by 0 bases, with 16 bases between the two germline ends. The CDR3 covers 18 residues. CDR3 sequence (DNA): TGTGCCAGCAGCTTAGATGACAGTCTCCCCTTCTCTGGAAACACCATATATTTT. This codes for CASSLDDSLPFSGNTIYF.

The chain is built from TRBV5-1 and TRBJ2-7; tentatively, D is TRBD2 (6 bases). CDR3 size: 15 residues. Germline-derived CDR1 and CDR2 are SGHRS and YFSETQ. Trimming removed 0 bases at V and 2 bases at J, with 12 bases between. The CDR3 reads CASSLASVQAYEQYF. The CDR3 DNA sequence: TGCGCCAGCAGCTTGGCTAGCGTTCAGGCCTACGAGCAGTACTTC.

V is TRBV30 and J is TRBJ1-2, with unresolved D. Germline assignment: CDR1 GTSNPN and CDR2 SVGIG (reference sequence). The CDR3 loop spans 12 amino acids. The V end lost 1 base, the J end lost 8 bases, and 11 bases lay between the germline ends. CDR3 nucleotide sequence: TGTGCCTGGAGTGGTTACTACGGGGGCTACACCTTC. It translates to CAWSGYYGGYTF.

V is TRBV27 and J is TRBJ2-1; D is ambiguous. The CDR3 runs 16 residues. V was clipped by 3 bases and J by 0 bases, with 12 bases between them. In germline, CDR1 is MNHEY, CDR2 SMNVEV (reference sequence). CDR3 DNA sequence: TGTGCCAGCAGTTTTATGGCGGCGACCTCCTACAATGAGCAGTTCTTC. It specifies CASSFMAATSYNEQFF.

This clone was picked up one time. The chain links TRBV13 to TRBJ2-2, with TRBD2 matching 8 bases. Germline assignment: CDR1 PRHDT and CDR2 FYEKMQ (reference sequence). This CDR3 spans 15 amino acids. Unmatched junction bases numbered 2, after V lost 1 base and J lost 4 bases. CDR3 DNA: TGTGCCAGCAGCTTAGCGGGAGGGAGCACCGGGGAGCTGTTTTTT. It yields the protein CASSLAGGSTGELFF.

Comment on this clone: At the DNA level, this CDR3 is encoded by other sequences in the same sample as well. This chain links TRBV18 with TRBJ1-6; a possible D gene is TRBD1 (5 bases). Germline CDR1 is KGHSH and CDR2 is LQKENI. V was shortened by 2 bases and J by 0 bases, with 5 bases between the two germline ends. The CDR3 length is 15 residues. The CDR3 DNA follows: TGTGCCAGCTCACCAGACAGCTCCTATAATTCACCCCTCCACTTT. This gives the protein CASSPDSSYNSPLHF.

The chain joins TRBV6-6 to TRBJ2-7; D is possibly TRBD1 (6 bases). The germline V gene encodes CDR1 MNHNY and CDR2 SVGAGI (reference sequence). Trimming removed 2 bases at V and 3 bases at J, with 14 bases between. The CDR3 totals 15 residues. Here the CDR3 reads CASSYRTVDLYEQYF. The CDR3 DNA follows: TGTGCCAGCAGTTACAGGACAGTAGACCTCTACGAGCAGTACTTC.

The gene calls are TRBV28 and TRBJ1-6; 9 bases are a match to TRBD1. The J segment lost 4 bases and the V segment lost 9 bases, leaving 13 bases of the junction unmatched. The CDR3 is 17 amino acids. The germline CDR1 and CDR2 sequences are MDHEN and SYDVKM. Written as DNA, the CDR3 is TGTGCCAGTAGCCGGGACAGGGAGCCGGCGTATAATTCACCCCTCCACTTT. Protein sequence: CASSRDREPAYNSPLHF.

The V call is TRBV29-1, the J call TRBJ2-1, with TRBD2 identical over 12 bases. Trimming removed 3 bases from V and 8 bases from J; junction bases left unmatched: 5. This CDR3 region has 14 residues. Germline-derived CDR1 and CDR2 are SQVTM and ANQGSEA. CDR3 in amino acids: CSVEGLAGGYEQFF. The CDR3 DNA is TGCAGCGTTGAGGGTCTAGCGGGAGGGTATGAGCAGTTCTTC.

The chain uses TRBV19 and TRBJ1-5; unclear D gene. V was shortened by 3 bases and J by 9 bases, with 15 bases between the two germline ends. CDR3 length: 14 amino acids. Looked up from germline, CDR1 is LNHDA and CDR2 is SQIVND (reference sequence). This CDR3 reads CASSMGLGSRPQHF. The CDR3 nucleotides are TGTGCCAGTAGTATGGGTTTGGGCTCTCGGCCCCAGCATTTT.

This chain links TRBV5-6 with TRBJ2-7; a possible D gene is TRBD1 (6 bases). Germline-derived CDR1 and CDR2 are SGHDT and YYEEEE. This CDR3 has 14 amino acids. With 1 base removed from V and 1 base from J, the gap between germline ends came to 9 bases. DNA for the CDR3: TGTGCCAGCAGCTTGCAGGGGACGTCCTACGAGCAGTACTTC. Translated, it gives CASSLQGTSYEQYF.

This clone was seen a single time. The chain combines TRBV18 with TRBJ1-3; TRBD1 agrees at 8 bases. V lost 8 bases to trimming and J lost 6 bases; unmatched junction nucleotides: 6. The CDR3 runs 13 residues. The germline V gene has CDR1 KGHSH and CDR2 LQKENI. The CDR3 spells CASRQGYANTIYF. The CDR3 DNA reads as TGTGCCAGCCGACAGGGGTACGCAAACACCATATATTTT.

The chain carries TRBV15 and TRBJ2-7; D is perhaps TRBD2 (6 bases). V shed 3 bases and J shed 6 bases, with 18 bases lying between them. The CDR3 contains 15 residues. The germline CDR1 and CDR2 sequences are LNHNV and YYDKDF (reference sequence). In nucleotides, the CDR3 is TGTGCCACCAGCAGTCCCGGAGGGTTGTTAGGCGAGCAGTACTTC. Amino acid sequence: CATSSPGGLLGEQYF.